This T cell receptor (beta chain) was sequenced for a study of blood T cell repertoires in COVID-19. Study background: Sources were T cells, B-cell-depleted T cells, or PBMCs; the material itself was cDNA or gDNA.

Germline V CDR1 and CDR2: SGHTA, FQGTGA. V lost 1 base and J lost 1, with 10 bases in between. The CDR3 runs to 15 residues. The study assigned cohorts using participant-reported clinical history. Authors' analysis steps: Researchers report that nucleated cell counts were estimated from reference gene primer amplification. Clones were read by immunoSEQ multiplex PCR, and TCRdb kept only the in-frame ones, dropping some. For V, J and clone size, that table is used; D and trimming come from the DNA. This table has some 300,000 clones, 85% to 90% appearing once. This clonotype originated in an older woman in a cohort exposed to, infected with or recovered from COVID-19 (not recorded which). Sequenced material: PBMCs or T cells enriched from blood (not recorded which). The rearrangement uses TRBV7-3 and TRBJ1-1, with D unresolved. The chain's CDR3 is CASSLIAGSNTEAFF. DNA of the CDR3: TGTGCCAGCAGCTTAATTGCGGGCTCGAACACTGAAGCTTTCTTT.